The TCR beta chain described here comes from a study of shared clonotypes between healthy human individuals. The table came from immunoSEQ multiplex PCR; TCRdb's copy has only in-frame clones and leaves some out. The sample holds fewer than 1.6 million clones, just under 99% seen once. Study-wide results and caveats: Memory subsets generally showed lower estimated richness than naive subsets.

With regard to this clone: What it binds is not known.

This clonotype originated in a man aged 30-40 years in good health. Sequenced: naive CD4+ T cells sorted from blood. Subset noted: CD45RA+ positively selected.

The CDR3 DNA is TGTGCCAGCAGCTTAGGACTAGCAGAGACCCAGTACTTC. It codes for CASSLGLAETQYF. The chain links TRBV5-5 to TRBJ2-5, with 8 bases matching TRBD2. Germline V lookup: CDR1 SGHKS, CDR2 YYEKEE (reference sequence). The CDR3 length is 13 residues. V lost 2 bases to trimming and J lost 4 bases; unmatched junction nucleotides: 1.